This TCR beta chain stems from a study of blood T cell repertoires in COVID-19. On the study more broadly: Acute and convalescent COVID-19 samples came from the United States, Italy and Spain. PBMCs, B-cell-depleted T cells, or T cells were the source of the cDNA or gDNA that made up the material.

The length of the CDR3 is 15 residues. Germline-derived CDR1 and CDR2 are LNHDA and SQIVND (reference sequence). The trim removed 4 bases at V and 7 bases at J, leaving 12 bases unmatched. In the authors' methods: Amplified reference gene primers provided the basis for estimating nucleated cell counts. The method was immunoSEQ multiplex PCR; TCRdb's version includes in-frame clones alone and lacks a portion of them. Clonal size and the V and J genes are those of that table, whereas D and trimming came from the DNA. The table includes 300,000 to 350,000 clones, approximately 86% detected once. The chain uses TRBV19 and TRBJ1-2, with TRBD1 identical over 7 bases. This receptor was obtained from a man between 18 and 29 years old with active or convalescent COVID-19. Sequenced material: peripheral blood. DNA for the CDR3: TGTGCCAGTAGTACACCCGAGGACAGGATTCTTGGCTACACCTTC. This encodes CASSTPEDRILGYTF.